These 10 T cell receptor beta chains share one sample of origin, sequenced in a study of blood T cells in healthy people across ages. The use of a sample-barcoded 5' primer and a J-beta primer mix characterized a second PCR of roughly 6 to 11 cycles. One entry per CDR3 protein results from TCRdb running MiXCR on the 5' RACE reads. Of roughly 2 million distinct CDR3 sequences listed, just under 50% were seen once; the top ten hold less than 2.5%. The sequencing input was blood. All receptors come from a woman aged 40 to 49 in good health.

This clonotype was seen a few times. V is TRBV6-2 or TRBV6-3 and J is TRBJ2-7, with D possibly called TRBD1 or TRBD2 (5 bases each). The germline V gene encodes CDR1 MNHEY and CDR2 SVGEGT. This CDR3 has 13 residues. Trimming removed 0 bases at V and 6 bases at J, with 9 bases between. CDR3 DNA: TGTGCCAGCAGTTACTCTACTAGGGGCGAGCAGTACTTC. It translates to CASSYSTRGEQYF.

The sample holds a few counts of this clonotype. The chain combines TRBV7-2 with TRBJ2-1; no definite D call. The V gene's germline CDR1 is SGHTA and CDR2 FQGNSA. V was shortened by 5 bases and J by 9 bases, with 11 bases between the two germline ends. The CDR3 loop spans 12 amino acids. This CDR3 is CASSPRVGEQFF. The CDR3 DNA follows: TGTGCCAGCAGCCCACGCGTAGGTGAGCAGTTCTTC. The variable domain in full, with the rest retrieved from reference TRBV7-2 and TRBJ2-1, is GAGVSQSPSNKVTEKGKDVELRCDPISGHTALYWYRQSLGQGLEFLIYFQGNSAPDKSGLPSDRFSAERTGGSVSTLTIQRTQQEDSAVYLCASSPRVGEQFFGPGTRLTVL.

The chain is built from TRBV9 and TRBJ1-2; TRBD1 aligns across 7 bases. Unmatched junction bases numbered 6, after V lost 3 bases and J lost 7 bases. This CDR3 spans 13 amino acids. CDR1 is SGDLS, CDR2 YYNGEE, per germline. The CDR3 loop reads CASSGGEGAGYTF. CDR3 sequence (DNA): TGTGCCAGCAGCGGCGGGGAGGGGGCTGGCTACACCTTC.

This chain uses TRBV12-3 or TRBV12-4 with TRBJ2-3, with 7 bases matching TRBD1. The J segment lost 0 bases and the V segment lost 4 bases, leaving 7 bases of the junction unmatched. This CDR3 has 16 residues. CDR3 coding DNA: TGTGCCAGCAGTTCTCGACAGGGATCTAGCACAGATACGCAGTATTTT. Amino acid sequence: CASSSRQGSSTDTQYF.

V is TRBV27 and J is TRBJ1-5; tentative D call: TRBD1 (5 bases). CDR1 is MNHEY and CDR2 is SMNVEV in the germline V gene (reference sequence). Trimming removed 5 bases at V and 1 base at J, with 9 bases between. The CDR3 contains 14 residues. The CDR3 spells CASSAGTSNQPQHF. The CDR3 DNA sequence: TGTGCCAGCAGTGCGGGGACGAGCAATCAGCCCCAGCATTTT.

This clonotype was seen many times. This rearrangement joins TRBV9 to TRBJ2-7; TRBD1 agrees at 10 bases. The CDR3 is made up of 14 amino acids. Germline V gene lookup returns CDR1 SGDLS and CDR2 YYNGEE. This CDR3 reads CATNRDRGNYEQYF. In DNA form, the CDR3 reads TGTGCAACCAACCGGGACAGGGGTAACTACGAGCAGTACTTC.

Points on this clonotype: A junction end diverges from the germline sequence, so it may reflect a read error. In DNA, the CDR3 is TGTGCCAGCGGTGAAGACAGATACTATGGCTACACCTTC. Translation: CASGEDRYYGYTF. The rearrangement links TRBV2 to TRBJ1-2, with a possible D match to TRBD1 (5 bases). The CDR3 extends over 13 amino acids. Germline lookup yields CDR1 SNHLY and CDR2 FYNNEI.

The rearrangement joins TRBV4-1 to TRBJ2-3, with D uncertain. Trimming stripped 0 bases from V and 0 bases from J, with 7 bases between. This CDR3 contains 15 residues. Germline V CDR1 and CDR2: MGHRA, YSYEKL. CDR3 nucleotide sequence: TGCGCCAGCAGCCAAGATCAACCGAGCACAGATACGCAGTATTTT. It yields the protein CASSQDQPSTDTQYF.

This clonotype was seen only a few times. This chain joins TRBV7-2 and TRBJ2-1; 11 bases match TRBD1. Germline values: CDR1 SGHTA, CDR2 FQGNSA. V was pared by 5 bases and J by 8 bases, with 5 bases of the junction left unmatched. CDR3 length: 14 amino acids. CDR3 in amino acids: CASSQGQGAYEQFF. In DNA form, the CDR3 reads TGTGCCAGCAGCCAAGGACAGGGGGCTTATGAGCAGTTCTTC.

V usage is TRBV20-1 and J usage is TRBJ2-5; 7 bases align to TRBD1. V was pared by 4 bases and J by 2 bases, with 7 bases of the junction left unmatched. The germline V gene encodes CDR1 DFQATT and CDR2 SNEGSKA (reference sequence). This CDR3 is 14 amino acids long. CDR3 DNA sequence: TGCAGTGCTAAAGGACAGGTGGGGCAAGAGACCCAGTACTTC. Its protein is CSAKGQVGQETQYF.